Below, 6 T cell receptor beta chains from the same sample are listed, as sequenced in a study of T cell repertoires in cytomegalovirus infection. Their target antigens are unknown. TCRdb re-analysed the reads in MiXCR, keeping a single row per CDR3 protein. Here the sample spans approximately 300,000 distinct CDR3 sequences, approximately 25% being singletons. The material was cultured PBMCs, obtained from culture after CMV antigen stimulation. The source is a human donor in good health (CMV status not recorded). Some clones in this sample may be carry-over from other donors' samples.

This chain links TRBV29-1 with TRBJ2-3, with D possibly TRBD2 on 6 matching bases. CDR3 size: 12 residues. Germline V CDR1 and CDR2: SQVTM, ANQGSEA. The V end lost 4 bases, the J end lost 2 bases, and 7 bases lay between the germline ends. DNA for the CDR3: TGCAGCGTTGGGACTATCACAGATACGCAGTATTTT. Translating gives CSVGTITDTQYF.

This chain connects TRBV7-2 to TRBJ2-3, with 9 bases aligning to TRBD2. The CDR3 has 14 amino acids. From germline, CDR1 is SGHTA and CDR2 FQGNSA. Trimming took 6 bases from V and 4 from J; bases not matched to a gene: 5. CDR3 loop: CASSHRLAADTQYF. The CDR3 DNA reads TGTGCCAGCAGTCATAGACTAGCGGCAGATACGCAGTATTTT.

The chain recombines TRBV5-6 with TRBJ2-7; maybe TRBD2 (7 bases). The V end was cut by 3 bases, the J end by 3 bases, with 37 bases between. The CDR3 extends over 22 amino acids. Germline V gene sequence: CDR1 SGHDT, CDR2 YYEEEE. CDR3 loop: CASSYQGGGGLEDWRGVYEQYV. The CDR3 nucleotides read TGTGCCAGCAGCTATCAAGGCGGGGGTGGACTGGAAGACTGGAGGGGGGTCTACGAGCAGTACGTC.

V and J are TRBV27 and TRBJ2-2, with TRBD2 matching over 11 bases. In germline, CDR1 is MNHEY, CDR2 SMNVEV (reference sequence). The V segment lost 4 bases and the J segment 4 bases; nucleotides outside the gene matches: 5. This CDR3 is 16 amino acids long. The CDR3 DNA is TGTGCCAGCAGTTCTCCGGGACTAGCGGCCACCGGGGAGCTGTTTTTT. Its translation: CASSSPGLAATGELFF.

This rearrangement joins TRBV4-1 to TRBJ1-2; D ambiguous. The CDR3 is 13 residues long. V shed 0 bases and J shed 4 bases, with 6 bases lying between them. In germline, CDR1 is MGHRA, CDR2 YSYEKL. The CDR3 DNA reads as TGCGCCAGCAGCCAAGAGACTTCCTATGGCTACACCTTC. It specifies CASSQETSYGYTF.

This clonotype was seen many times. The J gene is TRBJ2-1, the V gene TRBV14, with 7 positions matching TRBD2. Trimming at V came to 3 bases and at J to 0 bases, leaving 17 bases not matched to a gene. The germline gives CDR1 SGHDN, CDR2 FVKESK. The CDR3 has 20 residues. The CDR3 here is CASSQTPPPGRLSSYNEQFF. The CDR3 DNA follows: TGTGCCAGCAGCCAGACCCCCCCGCCCGGGAGGCTGAGCTCCTACAATGAGCAGTTCTTC.